This TCR beta chain originates from a study of cytomegalovirus exposure and HLA in healthy donors (dated by TCRdb to between 2016 and 2019). Concerning the study at large: A later analysis indicated that the 120 validation repertoires were generated on the platform also employed for the approximately 700 repertoires of the first cohort. The study was designed to test whether signatures of past pathogen exposure could be identified by cataloging public T cell receptors. Besides the first cohort of under 700 subjects, a separate validation cohort made up of over a hundred different subjects was used. To predict cytomegalovirus infection status, the study combined high-throughput TCR immunosequencing, statistical association of individual TCRs with disease status, and machine learning. What the study reported, not specific to this receptor: In both the original and validation cohorts, the classifier was reported to diagnose cytomegalovirus status with high specificity and sensitivity. In a later analysis, TCRs clustered in the first cohort were found to also tend to co-occur in the 100 to 150 validation repertoires, with roughly 93% of cluster scores above 0. A few of the identified cytomegalovirus-associated TCR beta chains were confirmed in vitro to be specific for cytomegalovirus antigens. The study gave a list of 150 to 200 TCR beta chains associated with cytomegalovirus. Most TCR sequences were observed very rarely across donors, whereas some public TCRs were present in many individuals. The authors suggested that the approach could potentially be generalized to other disease states and immunological phenotypes. A later analysis lacked HLA typing for the validation cohort, so it scored co-occurrence in that cohort across all 110 or so repertoires.

In regard to this clone: The antigen it binds to is not known. Nothing much larger sits one base from this clone, and base qualities are not available.

The donors belonged to the validation cohort of around 130 subjects, which was separate from the roughly 670-subject first cohort. The germline V gene sets CDR1 to SGDLS and CDR2 to YYNGEE. The CDR3 starts with the cysteine, ends with the phenylalanine, and has 15 residues. The DNA shown is the 45-base CDR3, in frame from base 1. The junction shows trimming of 0 bases on V and 6 bases on J, plus 15 bases between the germline ends. The library was prepared using the immunoSEQ multiplex PCR assay. Regarding the original processing steps: To diagnose cytomegalovirus status from the catalog of TCR beta chain sequences, a statistical classification framework was built. TCRdb took this table from immuneACCESS and kept in-frame rearrangements with V and J called. Such tables lack part of the clones; where checked against another copy, unresolved V genes explain under half of the gap, and the rest is unexplained. The DNA gave D and trimming, while V, J and clone size come from that table. This sample is represented by approximately 140,000 clones; 85% to 90% of them were singletons. The ten top clones hold 7.9% of the sample.

The chain links TRBV9 with TRBJ1-1; matching of 6 bases hints at TRBD1 as the D gene. The sample consisted of PBMCs. This TCR was sampled from a young woman in good health and CMV-seropositive. The DNA sequence is as follows: TGTGCCAGCAGCGTAGAGGGGGGGGCGCTGGCTGAAGCTTTCTTT. Translated, this is CASSVEGGALAEAFF.